This entry is about one T cell receptor (beta chain). As originally analysed: Amplification with reference gene primers provided the estimates of nucleated cell counts. Libraries were prepared by immunoSEQ multiplex PCR; TCRdb keeps only in-frame clonotypes and omits some of them. V and J calls and clone size are given by that table; D and trimming were obtained from the DNA. The sample lists more than 100,000 clones; 89% were seen once. The source of the sample is a study of blood T cell repertoires in COVID-19. V lost 10 bases, J lost 3 bases, and 9 bases lay in between. The CDR3 runs 11 residues. The chain uses TRBV12-3 or TRBV12-4 and TRBJ1-2; D is undetermined. Sequencing was performed on peripheral blood. This TCR derives from an older woman with acute or convalescent COVID-19. CDR3 sequence reads: CATRYDYGYTF. CDR3 nucleotide sequence: TGTGCCACCAGATATGACTATGGCTACACCTTC.